This is a list of T cell receptor beta chains from one sample in a study of regulatory T cells in long-lasting Graves disease. TCRdb recomputed calls from the multiplex PCR reads with MiXCR, one row per CDR3 protein. The data hold more than 450,000 distinct CDR3 sequences, with 15% to 20% observed a single time. These data were also filed under a second study, of T cells in Graves' hyperthyroidism and ophthalmopathy.

Material: peripheral blood mononuclear cells (PBMCs), obtained at new diagnosis, from a patient treated with antithyroid drugs. The receptors were sampled from a man between 35 and 55 years old with Graves disease. The CDR3 runs from the conserved cysteine through the conserved F or W. Fields, in order: D gene, J gene, clone size, V gene, CDR3 DNA, CDR3 protein. The D gene is left open where the match is weak. Expanded clones are given a class, and other clones once, few, many or no size at all.

>TRBD2|TRBJ2-3|NA|TRBV29-1
TGCAGCGTTGACCTAGGACTAGCGGGAACTAGCACAGATACGCAGTATTTT
CSVDLGLAGTSTDTQYF
>TRBD1|TRBJ2-2|NA|TRBV4-1
TGCGCCAGCAGCCAGGGACAGGGGGTAGGCGCCGGGGAGCTGTTTTTT
CASSQGQGVGAGELFF
>TRBD2|TRBJ2-1|many|TRBV6-2/TRBV6-3
TGTGCCAGCAGTGCACGACTAGCGGGAGGCCCCTATGAGCAGTTCTTC
CASSARLAGGPYEQFF
>TRBD2|TRBJ2-7|NA|TRBV12-3/TRBV12-4
TGTGCCAGCAGTTTAGGGTTTCAAAGGACTAGCCGGACGGGAGGCTACGAGCAGTACTTC
CASSLGFQRTSRTGGYEQYF
>NA|TRBJ2-1|many|TRBV28
TGTGCCAGCAGTCCTCCAGGGACCTACAATGAGCAGTTCTTC
CASSPPGTYNEQFF
>NA|TRBJ1-2|NA|TRBV6-2/TRBV6-3
TGTGCCAGCAGTTATGTTCTGGGCTACACCTTC
CASSYVLGYTF
>NA|TRBJ2-6|NA|TRBV4-2
TGTGCCAGCAGCCAAGTACAGGGAGGGGGGGCCAACGTCCTGACTTTC
CASSQVQGGGANVLTF
>NA|TRBJ2-7|many|TRBV7-9
TGTGCCAGCAGCTCCCAAATTAGACGCGAGCAGTACTTC
CASSSQIRREQYF
>TRBD2|TRBJ2-2|many|TRBV29-1
TGCAGCGCCCTTAGGACTAGCGGGACCGGGGAGCTGTTTTTT
CSALRTSGTGELFF
>TRBD1|TRBJ1-1|NA|TRBV19
TGTGCCAGTAGTAAGGGGACAGGGGGCTTTGAAGCTTTCTTT
CASSKGTGGFEAFF
>NA|TRBJ1-2|NA|TRBV5-1
TGCGCCAGCAGCTTGTTGAGCCGCGACTATGGCTACACCTTC
CASSLLSRDYGYTF
>NA|TRBJ1-5|NA|TRBV4-1
TGCGCCAGCAGCCCAATGCTCCATAGCAATCAGCCCCAGCATTTT
CASSPMLHSNQPQHF